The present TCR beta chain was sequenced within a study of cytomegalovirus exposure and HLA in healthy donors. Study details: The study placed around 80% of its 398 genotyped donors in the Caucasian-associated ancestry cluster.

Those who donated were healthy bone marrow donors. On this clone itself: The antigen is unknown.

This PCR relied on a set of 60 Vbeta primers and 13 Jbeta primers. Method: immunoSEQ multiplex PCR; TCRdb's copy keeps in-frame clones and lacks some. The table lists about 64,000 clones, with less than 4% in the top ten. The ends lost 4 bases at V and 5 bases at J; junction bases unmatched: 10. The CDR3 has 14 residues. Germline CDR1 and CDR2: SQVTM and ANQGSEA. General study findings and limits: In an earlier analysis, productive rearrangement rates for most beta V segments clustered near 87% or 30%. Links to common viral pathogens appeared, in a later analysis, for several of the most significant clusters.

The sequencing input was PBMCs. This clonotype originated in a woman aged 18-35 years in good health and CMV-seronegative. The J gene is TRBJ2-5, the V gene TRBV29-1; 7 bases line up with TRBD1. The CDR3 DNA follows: TGCAGCGTTGTATCTATGGACAGGAGGGAGACCCAGTACTTC. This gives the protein CSVVSMDRRETQYF.